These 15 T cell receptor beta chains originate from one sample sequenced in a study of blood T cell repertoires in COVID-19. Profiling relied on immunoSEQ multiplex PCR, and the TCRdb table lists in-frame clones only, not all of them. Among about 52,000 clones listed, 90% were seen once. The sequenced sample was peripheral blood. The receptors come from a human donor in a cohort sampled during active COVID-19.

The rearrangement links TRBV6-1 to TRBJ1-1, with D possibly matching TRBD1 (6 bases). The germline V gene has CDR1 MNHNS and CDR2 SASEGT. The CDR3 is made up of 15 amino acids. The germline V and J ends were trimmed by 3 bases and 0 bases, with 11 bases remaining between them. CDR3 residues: CASSEVGAMNTEAFF. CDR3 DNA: TGTGCCAGCAGTGAGGTGGGGGCCATGAACACTGAAGCTTTCTTT.

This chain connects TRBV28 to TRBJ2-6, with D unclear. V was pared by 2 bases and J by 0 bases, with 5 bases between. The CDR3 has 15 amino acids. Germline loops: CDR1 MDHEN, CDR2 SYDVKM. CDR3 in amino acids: CASSLRVSGANVLTF. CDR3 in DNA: TGTGCCAGCAGTTTACGAGTCTCTGGGGCCAACGTCCTGACTTTC.

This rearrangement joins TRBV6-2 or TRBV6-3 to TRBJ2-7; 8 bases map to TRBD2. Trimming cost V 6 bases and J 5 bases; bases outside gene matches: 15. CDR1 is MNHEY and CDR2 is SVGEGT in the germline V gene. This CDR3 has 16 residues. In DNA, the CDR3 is TGTGCCAGCAGCCGAGCGTCCAGCGGGAGTCTGAACGAGCAGTACTTC. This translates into CASSRASSGSLNEQYF.

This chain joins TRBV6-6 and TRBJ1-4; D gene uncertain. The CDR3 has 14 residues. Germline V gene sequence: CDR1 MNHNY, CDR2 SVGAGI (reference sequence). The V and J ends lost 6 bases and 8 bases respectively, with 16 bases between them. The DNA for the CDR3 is TGTGCCAGCAGGGGCTCGCGTGATGGAGAAAAACTGTTTTTT. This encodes CASRGSRDGEKLFF.

The CDR3 is CAALTLGNTEAFF. The CDR3 nucleotides read TGTGCCGCCCTTACCCTGGGCAACACTGAAGCTTTCTTT. The chain combines TRBV28 with TRBJ1-1, with D unresolved. Trimming removed 11 bases at V and 2 bases at J, with 15 bases between. The germline V gene encodes CDR1 MDHEN and CDR2 SYDVKM. This CDR3 is 13 amino acids long.

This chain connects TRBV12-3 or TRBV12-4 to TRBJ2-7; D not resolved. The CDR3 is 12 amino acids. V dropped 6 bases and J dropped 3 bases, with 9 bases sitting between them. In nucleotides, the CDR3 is TGTGCCAGCAGCCCAGCTAGCTACGAGCAGTACTTC. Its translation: CASSPASYEQYF.

CDR3 amino acids: CATCRNRDRGHGYTF. CDR3 sequence (DNA): TGTGCCACATGTCGGAACCGGGACAGGGGCCATGGCTACACCTTC. The genes are TRBV6-6 and TRBJ1-2, with 10 bases identical to TRBD1. Per the germline V gene, CDR1 is MNHNY and CDR2 is SVGAGI (reference sequence). Germline trimming cut 10 bases from V and 6 bases from J; bases unmatched to any gene: 14. The CDR3 sequence is 15 residues long.

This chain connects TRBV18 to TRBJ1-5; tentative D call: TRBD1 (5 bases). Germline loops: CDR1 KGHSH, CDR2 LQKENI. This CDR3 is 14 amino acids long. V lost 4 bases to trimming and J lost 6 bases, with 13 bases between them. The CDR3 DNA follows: TGTGCCAGCTCACTGGGGGAGGGTGGTCAGCCCCAGCATTTT. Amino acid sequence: CASSLGEGGQPQHF.

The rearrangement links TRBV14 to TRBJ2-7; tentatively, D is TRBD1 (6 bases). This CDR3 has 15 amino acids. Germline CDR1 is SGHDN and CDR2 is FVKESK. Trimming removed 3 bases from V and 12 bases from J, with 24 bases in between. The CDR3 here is CASSHSPLQGRGVYF. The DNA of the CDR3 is TGTGCCAGCAGCCACTCACCCTTACAGGGACGGGGTGTGTACTTC.

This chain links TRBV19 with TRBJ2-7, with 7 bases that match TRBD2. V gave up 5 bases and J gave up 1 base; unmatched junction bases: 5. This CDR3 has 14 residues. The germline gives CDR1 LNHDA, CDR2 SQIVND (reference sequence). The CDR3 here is CASSGSGWSYEQYF. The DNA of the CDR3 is TGTGCCAGTAGTGGTAGCGGGTGGTCCTACGAGCAGTACTTC.

This CDR3 is CATSTAHHYGYTF. The CDR3 nucleotides read TGTGCCACCAGTACCGCGCATCACTATGGCTACACCTTC. The chain recombines TRBV24-1 with TRBJ1-2; no reliable D call. CDR3 length equals 13 residues. Germline lookup yields CDR1 KGHDR and CDR2 SFDVKD. Trimming took off 6 bases at V and 3 bases at J, with 10 bases between the two ends.

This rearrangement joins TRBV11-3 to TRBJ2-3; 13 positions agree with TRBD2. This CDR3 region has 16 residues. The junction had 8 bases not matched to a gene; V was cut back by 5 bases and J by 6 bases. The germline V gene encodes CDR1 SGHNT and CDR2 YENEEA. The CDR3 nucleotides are TGTGCCAGCAGCCTAGGGGGACTAGCGGGAACCGATACGCAGTATTTT. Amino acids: CASSLGGLAGTDTQYF.

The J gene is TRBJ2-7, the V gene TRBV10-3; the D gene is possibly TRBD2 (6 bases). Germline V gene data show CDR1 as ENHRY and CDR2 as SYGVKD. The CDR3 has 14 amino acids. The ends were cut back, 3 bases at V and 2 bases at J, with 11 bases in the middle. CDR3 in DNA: TGTGCCATCAGTGATCAGCGGGTAACCTACGAGCAGTACTTC. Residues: CAISDQRVTYEQYF.

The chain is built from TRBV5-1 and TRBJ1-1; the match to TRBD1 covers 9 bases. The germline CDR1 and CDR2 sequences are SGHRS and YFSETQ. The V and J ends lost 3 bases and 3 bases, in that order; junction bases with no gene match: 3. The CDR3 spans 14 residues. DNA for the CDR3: TGCGCCAGCAGCTGGGGACAGGGTGACACTGAAGCTTTCTTT. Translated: CASSWGQGDTEAFF.

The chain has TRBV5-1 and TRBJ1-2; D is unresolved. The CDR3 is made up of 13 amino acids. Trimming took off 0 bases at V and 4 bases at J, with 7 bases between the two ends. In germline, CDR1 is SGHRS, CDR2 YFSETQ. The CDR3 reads CASSLDGLYGYTF. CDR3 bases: TGCGCCAGCAGCTTGGATGGGCTCTATGGCTACACCTTC.